This T cell receptor (beta chain) was sequenced for a study of T-cell reconstitution after alpha-beta-depleted transplantation in children. Unique molecular identifiers were built into the TCRbeta library. TCRdb analysed the PCR reads with MiXCR anew, one entry per CDR3 protein. The sample contains some 500,000 distinct CDR3 sequences, about 33% of which appear only once. The receptor was isolated from a human donor who donated a stem cell graft to a child with aplastic anemia. The input for sequencing was PBMCs from the stem cell graft donor, taken from the stem cell graft.

The CDR3 DNA sequence: TGCAGTGCTGGGGCGGACAGGTTTTCGGGTGGCTACACCTTC. This translates into CSAGADRFSGGYTF. The chain employs TRBV20-1 and TRBJ1-2; 7 positions agree with TRBD1. Trimming cost V 5 bases and J 7 bases; bases outside gene matches: 13. Per the germline V gene, CDR1 is DFQATT and CDR2 is SNEGSKA (reference sequence). The CDR3 is 14 amino acids.